Following are 19 T cell receptor beta chains from one sample sequenced in a study of human T cells and chemical hapten exposure. Stated time point: patch test 2, 6 weeks after DPC sensitization. Documented treatment: therapeutic diphenylcyclopropenone sensitization with weekly scalp DPC. TCRdb re-called the RACE reads through MiXCR, storing one row per CDR3 protein. This table has about 96,000 distinct CDR3 sequences, 7.5% to 10% appearing once. This material consisted of whole blood, taken in connection with sensitization to the hapten diphenylcyclopropenone (DPC). The receptors here all came from a woman aged 40 to 55 with alopecia areata. Some clones in this sample may be carry-over from other donors' samples.

The table lists this clonotype with a few counts. The chain recombines TRBV3-2 with TRBJ2-5; the tabulated D call, TRBD1, remains unverified against the DNA. TRBV3-2 is marked as a pseudogene. The CDR3 contains 16 residues. This CDR3 reads CASSQISTGHIETQYF. The CDR3 region has the DNA TGTGCCAGCAGCCAAATATCGACAGGGCACATCGAGACCCAGTACTTC.

The rearrangement uses TRBV4-3 and TRBJ2-7; 7 nucleotides align to TRBD1. The CDR3 contains 15 residues. Germline loops: CDR1 LGHNA, CDR2 YSLEER. V gave up 0 bases and J gave up 2 bases; unmatched junction bases: 4. In nucleotides, the CDR3 is TGCGCCAGCAGCCAAGATAGGCAGGGGGCCTACGAGCAGTACTTC. Its translation: CASSQDRQGAYEQYF.

The sample holds many counts of this clonotype. This chain connects TRBV4-3 to TRBJ2-3; TRBD2 agrees at 8 bases. Germline lookup yields CDR1 LGHNA and CDR2 YSLEER. V gave up 0 bases and J gave up 5 bases; unmatched junction bases: 4. The CDR3 contains 15 residues. This CDR3 is CASSQEVLAGDTQYF. The CDR3 coding sequence is TGCGCCAGCAGCCAAGAGGTCCTAGCGGGAGATACGCAGTATTTT.

The table lists this clonotype with many counts. CDR3 region: CASSIQGIVYEQYF. In DNA, the CDR3 is TGTGCCAGCAGTATACAGGGGATCGTATACGAGCAGTACTTC. The chain has TRBV28 and TRBJ2-7; 7 bases fit TRBD1. The germline V gene has CDR1 MDHEN and CDR2 SYDVKM. The CDR3 is made up of 14 amino acids. Trimming cost V 5 bases and J 4 bases; bases outside gene matches: 8.

V and J are TRBV10-3 and TRBJ2-3, with TRBD2 matching over 7 bases. Unmatched junction bases numbered 11, after V lost 6 bases and J lost 11 bases. CDR1 and CDR2 from the germline V gene are ENHRY and SYGVKD. There are 13 residues in the CDR3. In nucleotides, the CDR3 is TGTGCCATCAGCGCGGGGCGGGAGCCGGGGCAGTATTTT. Translated, it gives CAISAGREPGQYF.

The sample holds many counts of this clonotype. The rearrangement joins TRBV5-1 to TRBJ2-7, with D possibly matching TRBD2 (6 bases). The CDR3 spans 15 residues. Germline V gene data show CDR1 as SGHRS and CDR2 as YFSETQ. The V and J ends lost 5 bases and 5 bases respectively, with 20 bases between them. The CDR3 loop is CASRRPSGPRDEQYF. For the CDR3, the DNA is TGCGCCAGCAGGAGGCCCAGCGGGCCGAGGGACGAGCAGTACTTC.

In its sample, this clonotype was seen many times. The rearrangement uses TRBV12-3 or TRBV12-4 and TRBJ2-1; TRBD2 matches at 11 bases. The trim removed 3 bases at V and 8 bases at J, leaving 0 bases unmatched. The CDR3 is 13 amino acids. The CDR3 loop is CASSFSGRDEQFF. The CDR3 DNA reads TGTGCCAGCAGTTTTAGCGGGAGGGATGAGCAGTTCTTC.

A few counts support this clonotype. The chain couples TRBV18 to TRBJ2-5; D gene uncertain. The CDR3 is 15 residues long. CDR1 KGHSH and CDR2 LQKENI come from the germline V gene. V gave up 3 bases and J gave up 4 bases, with 15 bases separating them. This CDR3 reads CASSPQDGVRETQYF. CDR3 bases: TGTGCCAGCTCACCCCAGGACGGTGTCCGAGAGACCCAGTACTTC. Full variable domain (outside the CDR3, taken from reference TRBV18 and TRBJ2-5): NAGVMQNPRHLVRRRGQEARLRCSPMKGHSHVYWYRQLPEEGLKFMVYLQKENIIDESGMPKERFSAEFPKEGPSILRIQQVVRGDSAAYFCASSPQDGVRETQYFGPGTRLLVL.

This clonotype has a count of ten or more. CDR3 nucleotides: TGTGCCAGCAGCTTAAGGGGTGCCCAAGAGACCCAGTACTTC. Translation gives CASSLRGAQETQYF. The chain combines TRBV7-8 with TRBJ2-5; D is possibly TRBD1 (5 bases). Germline V gene data show CDR1 as SGHVS and CDR2 as FQNEAQ. This CDR3 has 14 residues. Trimming left V 2 bases short and J 1 base short, with 8 bases between. Full variable domain (missing parts from reference TRBV7-8 and TRBJ2-5): GAGVSQSPRYKVAKRGQDVALRCDPISGHVSLFWYQQALGQGPEFLTYFQNEAQLDKSGLPSDRFFAERPEGSVSTLKIQRTQQEDSAVYLCASSLRGAQETQYFGPGTRLLVL.

The rearrangement uses TRBV7-8 and TRBJ2-3, with 12 bases lining up with TRBD2. This CDR3 has 18 amino acids. Germline CDR1 SGHVS, CDR2 FQNEAQ. V dropped 5 bases and J dropped 6; count of bases not matched to a gene: 15. CDR3 in amino acids: CASSRQMGLAGGPDTQYF. The DNA for the CDR3 is TGTGCCAGCAGCCGACAAATGGGTCTAGCGGGAGGGCCCGATACGCAGTATTTT.

Details on this clonotype: A much larger clone lies a single base off, so this may be a read error. This chain connects TRBV30 to TRBJ1-4; unclear D gene. The ends were cut back, 2 bases at V and 2 bases at J, with 15 bases in the middle. The germline V gene has CDR1 GTSNPN and CDR2 SVGIG (reference sequence). CDR3 size: 16 residues. Written as DNA, the CDR3 is TGTGCCTGGAGTAGGACTCTGAGGGCGACTAATGAAAAACTGTTTTTT. Protein sequence: CAWSRTLRATNEKLFF.

This clonotype showed up just a few times. The V gene is TRBV30, the J gene TRBJ1-1; no firm D call. Trimming stripped 6 bases from V and 4 bases from J, with 12 bases between. This CDR3 is built from 12 residues. Germline CDR1 and CDR2: GTSNPN and SVGIG (reference sequence). CDR3 DNA sequence: TGTGCCTGCTCGGAGAGGTTCACTGAAGCTTTCTTT. It translates to CACSERFTEAFF. Full variable domain (missing parts from reference TRBV30 and TRBJ1-1): SQTIHQWPATLVQPVGSPLSLECTVEGTSNPNLYWYRQAAGRGLQLLFYSVGIGQISSEVPQNLSASRPQDRQFILSSKKLLLSDSGFYLCACSERFTEAFFGQGTRLTVV.

This rearrangement joins TRBV28 to TRBJ1-4; 8 nucleotides line up with TRBD1. V dropped 3 bases and J dropped 7; count of bases not matched to a gene: 7. Germline assignment: CDR1 MDHEN and CDR2 SYDVKM. The CDR3 spans 15 residues. This chain's CDR3 is CASSFPGQGAEKLFF. CDR3 coding DNA: TGTGCCAGCAGTTTTCCTGGACAGGGAGCTGAAAAACTGTTTTTT.

There are a few counts of this clonotype. This rearrangement joins TRBV20-1 to TRBJ2-7; D perhaps matches TRBD2 (6 bases). The CDR3 extends over 13 amino acids. Germline V CDR1 and CDR2: DFQATT, SNEGSKA (reference sequence). V was cut by 6 bases and J by 3 bases, with 15 bases left in between. The CDR3 nucleotides read TGCAGTGCGGGACTTCCGGGGTTCTACGAGCAGTACTTC. Translating gives CSAGLPGFYEQYF.

The chain recombines TRBV29-1 with TRBJ1-2; D unresolved. Per germline, CDR1 SQVTM and CDR2 ANQGSEA. V lost 5 bases and J 5 bases, leaving 12 bases between the germline ends. This CDR3 is 12 amino acids long. The CDR3 reads CSVFEGGYGYTF. CDR3 in DNA: TGCAGCGTTTTTGAGGGCGGGTATGGCTACACCTTC.

The chain carries TRBV10-3 and TRBJ2-7; either TRBD1 or TRBD2 may fit D (7 bases each). V gave up 4 bases and J gave up 6 bases, with 13 bases separating them. The CDR3 has 13 amino acids. Germline V gives CDR1 ENHRY, CDR2 SYGVKD. The CDR3 sequence: CAISGDREGEQYF. CDR3 nucleotide sequence: TGTGCCATCAGTGGTGACAGGGAGGGCGAGCAGTACTTC.

This clonotype was detected ten times or more. The rearrangement joins TRBV29-1 to TRBJ2-2; the D is unclear. Trimming shortened V by 6 bases and J by 4 bases, and 12 bases separated the two germline ends. The CDR3 extends over 13 amino acids. CDR1 is SQVTM, CDR2 ANQGSEA, per germline. The CDR3 DNA is TGCAGCGTCGCGGCGGTTGTCACCGGGGAGCTGTTTTTT. Amino acid sequence: CSVAAVVTGELFF.

The rearrangement links TRBV24-1 to TRBJ2-2; TRBD2 agrees at 8 bases. The germline V gene has CDR1 KGHDR and CDR2 SFDVKD. The CDR3 consists of 16 residues. V shed 5 bases, J shed 3 bases, and the junction held 7 bases outside the gene matches. The CDR3: CATSGASGSHTGELFF. CDR3 DNA sequence: TGTGCCACCAGTGGGGCCAGCGGGAGTCACACCGGGGAGCTGTTTTTT.

This rearrangement joins TRBV7-2 to TRBJ2-7; 7 bases line up with TRBD1. This CDR3 is 14 amino acids long. CDR1 is SGHTA and CDR2 is FQGNSA in the germline V gene. The trim removed 5 bases at V and 5 bases at J, leaving 9 bases unmatched. CDR3 DNA sequence: TGTGCCAGCAGCCGTTACAGGGGCGCCCACGAGCAGTACTTC. Protein: CASSRYRGAHEQYF.